This T cell receptor (beta chain) was identified during a study of T-cell memory formation after mild COVID-19. Points from the study as a whole: Detection of some responders pre-infection suggested pre-existing cross-reactive memory T cells participated. CD8+ contracting clones occupied EMRA, while CD4+ ones occupied mainly CM and EM.

CDR1 and CDR2 from the germline V gene are SGHRS and YFSETQ. The CDR3 is 15 amino acids. The V gene lost 5 bases and the J gene lost 0 bases, with 12 bases spanning the gap. Employing constant-segment primers, 5'RACE generated TCR alpha and TCR beta cDNA libraries bearing sample barcodes and UMIs. TCRdb itself ran the 5' RACE reads through MiXCR, one entry per CDR3 protein. The repertoire consists of about half a million distinct CDR3 sequences, with 18% occurring once and the leading ten covering 9% to 15%. As regards this clonotype: Antigen unknown.

This TCR came from an adult woman who had mild COVID-19 (a few samples of this study predate the infection). Cell type and time point are not known. The material sequenced was PBMCs or a T cell subset sorted from them (not recorded which). The chain carries TRBV5-1 and TRBJ2-1, with D possibly TRBD1 on 6 matching bases. For the CDR3, the DNA is TGCGCCAGCAGTTATGGACAGAACTCCTACAATGAGCAGTTCTTC. Protein: CASSYGQNSYNEQFF.